This TCR beta chain was profiled in a study of T cell responses to AZD1222 COVID-19 vaccine. Study observations and caveats: At 160-218 and 743-854, vaccine-associated CD4 TCRs were dominant, and they spanned spike. Unmutated variant regions reportedly attract nearly half of all spike-specific TCRs.

CDR1 is MDHEN, CDR2 SYDVKM, per germline. The CDR3 runs to 12 residues. Trimming took off 6 bases at V and 1 base at J, with 5 bases between the two ends. There are a few counts of this clone. The antigen remains undetermined. Measured with immunoSEQ multiplex PCR; TCRdb has only the in-frame clones, and not every one. The table lists around 130,000 clones, 91% of them singletons, with less than 6.5% in the top ten. This TCR derives from an adult in good health. The specimen was peripheral blood, collected on day 0 of AZD1222 vaccination. The chain joins TRBV28 to TRBJ2-3; D perhaps matches TRBD1 (5 bases). The CDR3 nucleotides are TGTGCCAGCAGAGGGGGCACAGATACGCAGTATTTT. This sequence encodes CASRGGTDTQYF.